The clone carrying this T cell receptor (beta chain) was detected a few times. Its specificity is unknown. Trimming removed 0 bases at V and 5 bases at J, with 11 bases between. CDR1 and CDR2 (germline): LGHNA, YNFKEQ. The CDR3 is made up of 14 amino acids. What was amplified from RNA transcripts were TCR beta CDR3 regions. RT-PCR in the first round (using the HTBI primer set) targeted the TCR CDR3. TCRdb ran MiXCR on the multiplex PCR reads and lists one entry per CDR3 protein. The table lists hundreds of thousands of distinct CDR3 sequences, around 15% of them singletons. An absence of ophthalmopathy progression within 18 months meant stable Graves' hyperthyroidism. The source of the sample is a study of T cells in Graves' hyperthyroidism and ophthalmopathy. Study conclusions and caveats: Progression to ophthalmopathy was predicted a median of roughly seven months early.

Sequences were obtained from blood. The chain carries TRBV4-2 and TRBJ2-7, with a weak D call TRBD2 (6 bases). This receptor was obtained from a woman in her 30s with Graves' hyperthyroidism. Here the CDR3 DNA reads TGTGCCAGCAGCCAAGATGTCGGGGAGGACGAGCAGTACTTC. Translated, it gives CASSQDVGEDEQYF.